The 30 T cell receptor beta chains listed next were all sequenced from one sample in a study of blood T cell repertoires in COVID-19. Sequenced by immunoSEQ multiplex PCR; TCRdb stores in-frame clones only, minus some. This sample has a few hundred thousand clones, with roughly 90% found just once. Sequenced sample: peripheral blood. These receptor sequences come from a man aged 40-55 years with active or convalescent COVID-19.

This clone is a singleton in its sample. The chain's CDR3 is CASYPGSWETQYF. Here the CDR3 DNA reads TGTGCCAGCTACCCGGGATCTTGGGAGACCCAGTACTTC. V gene TRBV6-5 combines with J gene TRBJ2-5, with D perhaps TRBD2 (5 bases). This CDR3 is built from 13 residues. Germline CDR1 MNHEY, CDR2 SVGAGI. Trimming removed 8 bases at V and 5 bases at J, with 15 bases between.

The chain carries TRBV2 and TRBJ2-1; 9 nucleotides match TRBD2. Trimming removed 1 base from V and 7 bases from J; junction bases left unmatched: 5. Per germline, CDR1 SNHLY and CDR2 FYNNEI. This CDR3 has 15 amino acids. The CDR3 loop is CASSEVAGAINEQFF. The CDR3 DNA sequence: TGTGCCAGCAGTGAAGTAGCGGGAGCCATAAATGAGCAGTTCTTC.

There are many counts of this clone. The chain has TRBV19 and TRBJ1-1; no firm D call. CDR1 is LNHDA, CDR2 SQIVND, per germline (reference sequence). The length of the CDR3 is 14 residues. The V and J ends lost 4 bases and 4 bases respectively, with 13 bases between them. The CDR3 is CASSRRGSSTEAFF. The CDR3 coding sequence is TGTGCCAGTAGTAGGCGGGGAAGCAGCACTGAAGCTTTCTTT. The full variable domain, completed using reference TRBV19 and TRBJ1-1, is DGGITQSPKYLFRKEGQNVTLSCEQNLNHDAMYWYRQDPGQGLRLIYYSQIVNDFQKGDIAEGYSVSREKKESFPLTVTSAQKNPTAFYLCASSRRGSSTEAFFGQGTRLTVV.

Only a few counts were recorded for this clone. V gene TRBV27 combines with J gene TRBJ1-1; 7 bases align to TRBD1. J gave up 8 bases and V 3 bases, and 6 bases lay outside the gene matches. This CDR3 spans 13 amino acids. Germline V gene sequence: CDR1 MNHEY, CDR2 SMNVEV (reference sequence). This chain's CDR3 is CASSFRQGGEAFF. The CDR3 nucleotides read TGTGCCAGCAGTTTTCGACAGGGAGGAGAAGCTTTCTTT.

The rearrangement joins TRBV5-1 to TRBJ2-5, with D maybe TRBD1 (6 bases). Germline V gene data show CDR1 as SGHRS and CDR2 as YFSETQ. Trimming took 6 bases from V and 1 from J, leaving 13 bases between them. This CDR3 is 14 amino acids long. This CDR3 reads CASTTGQRQETQYF. The CDR3 nucleotides read TGCGCCAGCACCACCGGACAGCGCCAAGAGACCCAGTACTTC. Full variable domain (missing parts from reference TRBV5-1 and TRBJ2-5): KAGVTQTPRYLIKTRGQQVTLSCSPISGHRSVSWYQQTPGQGLQFLFEYFSETQRNKGNFPGRFSGRQFSNSRSEMNVSTLELGDSALYLCASTTGQRQETQYFGPGTRLLVL.

This chain uses TRBV7-2 with TRBJ1-1; no clear D. V lost 1 base and J 2 bases, leaving 5 bases between the germline ends. The CDR3 has 13 residues. In germline, CDR1 is SGHTA, CDR2 FQGNSA. This chain's CDR3 is CASSLVTNTEAFF. DNA for the CDR3: TGTGCCAGCAGCTTAGTGACTAACACTGAAGCTTTCTTT.

The chain couples TRBV19 to TRBJ1-5, with 10 bases fitting TRBD1. There are 16 residues in the CDR3. Per the germline V gene, CDR1 is LNHDA and CDR2 is SQIVND (reference sequence). The J segment lost 5 bases and the V segment lost 3 bases, leaving 7 bases of the junction unmatched. The CDR3 is CASSMARQGADQPQHF. CDR3 bases: TGTGCCAGTAGTATGGCGCGACAGGGGGCAGATCAGCCCCAGCATTTT.

The CDR3 region is CASSQEKRAGGPYEQYF. DNA of the CDR3: TGTGCCAGCAGCCAAGAAAAGAGGGCGGGGGGGCCCTACGAGCAGTACTTC. The chain employs TRBV3-1 (or the pseudogene TRBV3-2) and TRBJ2-7; 9 positions agree with TRBD2. The CDR3 loop spans 17 amino acids. Germline V CDR1 and CDR2: LGHDT, YNNKEL (reference sequence). The trim removed 0 bases at V and 2 bases at J, leaving 8 bases unmatched.

This chain connects TRBV29-1 to TRBJ2-7, with D perhaps TRBD2 (5 bases). Trimming removed 0 bases at V and 5 bases at J, with 8 bases between. The germline CDR1 and CDR2 sequences are SQVTM and ANQGSEA. This CDR3 is built from 12 residues. Here the CDR3 reads CSVEENGDEQYF. The CDR3 DNA follows: TGCAGCGTTGAAGAAAACGGGGACGAGCAGTACTTC.

The rearrangement uses TRBV27 and TRBJ2-1, with 13 bases fitting TRBD2. The CDR3 sequence is 16 residues long. Germline assignment: CDR1 MNHEY and CDR2 SMNVEV (reference sequence). V was pared by 5 bases and J by 5 bases, with 6 bases of the junction left unmatched. CDR3 DNA: TGTGCCAGCAGTCCGATACTAGCGGGAGGGAACAATGAGCAGTTCTTC. Translated: CASSPILAGGNNEQFF.

The rearrangement links TRBV21-1 to TRBJ1-5; the tabulated D call, TRBD1, remains unverified against the DNA. TRBV21-1 is listed as a pseudogene. CDR3 length: 15 amino acids. CDR3 DNA sequence: TGTGCCAGCAGCGCGCGGCCAGGGACACATCAGCCCCAGCATTTT. Translated, it gives CASSARPGTHQPQHF.

V usage is TRBV5-1 and J usage is TRBJ2-4, with unresolved D. This CDR3 spans 13 amino acids. CDR1 SGHRS and CDR2 YFSETQ come from the germline V gene. Trimming shortened V by 0 bases and J by 7 bases, and 8 bases separated the two germline ends. For the CDR3, the DNA is TGCGCCAGCAGCTTGGACACCGCTAACATTCAGTACTTC. Translation gives CASSLDTANIQYF.

This clone came up once. In DNA, the CDR3 is TGTGCCAGCACCAGGGTGGGCACTGAAGCTTTCTTT. Its translation: CASTRVGTEAFF. V and J are TRBV6-5 and TRBJ1-1, with D possibly being TRBD1 (5 bases). The CDR3 consists of 12 residues. Deletions cut 7 bases from V and 4 bases from J, with 10 bases between. The germline CDR1 and CDR2 sequences are MNHEY and SVGAGI.

The chain has TRBV6-5 and TRBJ2-5, with 8 bases lining up with TRBD1. Germline loops: CDR1 MNHEY, CDR2 SVGAGI. The CDR3 spans 14 residues. V lost 8 bases and J lost 1; bases outside the gene matches: 6. Written as DNA, the CDR3 is TGTGCCAGCCTTCCGACAGGGGTCCAAGAGACCCAGTACTTC. Residues: CASLPTGVQETQYF.

This clone was picked up a small number of times. This sample includes further DNA sequences coding for the same CDR3. V gene TRBV6-5 combines with J gene TRBJ1-2, with 8 bases identical to TRBD1. Germline trimming cut 5 bases from V and 7 bases from J; bases unmatched to any gene: 3. The CDR3 consists of 12 residues. CDR1 and CDR2 (germline): MNHEY, SVGAGI. The CDR3 reads CASSRQGFGYTF. Written as DNA, the CDR3 is TGTGCCAGCAGTAGACAGGGGTTTGGCTACACCTTC.

The chain is built from TRBV19 and TRBJ1-5, with D unclear. This CDR3 region has 15 residues. Per germline, CDR1 LNHDA and CDR2 SQIVND (reference sequence). V lost 2 bases, J lost 1 base, and 9 bases lay in between. The CDR3 is CASSISSGSNQPQHF. In DNA, the CDR3 is TGTGCCAGTAGTATATCTAGTGGGAGCAATCAGCCCCAGCATTTT.

The chain employs TRBV5-5 and TRBJ2-7; the match to TRBD1 covers 7 bases. The V gene end was trimmed by 4 bases and the J gene end by 4 bases; junction bases not matched to a gene: 5. CDR3 length equals 13 residues. CDR1 is SGHKS, CDR2 YYEKEE, per germline (reference sequence). This CDR3 reads CASSDDRDYEQYF. CDR3 nucleotide sequence: TGTGCCAGCAGCGACGACAGGGATTACGAGCAGTACTTC.

The chain uses TRBV28 and TRBJ1-4, with 10 nucleotides matching TRBD1. This CDR3 has 14 amino acids. J was trimmed by 4 bases and V by 6 bases; bases with no gene match: 2. Germline CDR1 MDHEN, CDR2 SYDVKM. DNA for the CDR3: TGTGCCAGCAGCCGGACAGGGGGTAATGAAAAACTGTTTTTT. Its translation: CASSRTGGNEKLFF.

The genes are TRBV7-9 and TRBJ1-4, with 9 bases aligning to TRBD1. The germline CDR1 and CDR2 sequences are SEHNR and FQNEAQ (reference sequence). J lost 3 bases, V lost 5 bases, and 4 bases had no gene match. This CDR3 region has 15 residues. The CDR3 region has the DNA TGTGCCAGCAGCCCCGGACAGGGGTCTAATGAAAAACTGTTTTTT. It codes for CASSPGQGSNEKLFF.

V and J are TRBV5-1 and TRBJ1-5, with D possibly matching TRBD1 (5 bases). With 0 bases removed from V and 0 bases from J, the gap between germline ends came to 7 bases. Germline V gene data show CDR1 as SGHRS and CDR2 as YFSETQ. The CDR3 sequence is 15 residues long. CDR3: CASSLAGNSNQPQHF. The CDR3 DNA is TGCGCCAGCAGCTTGGCAGGGAATAGCAATCAGCCCCAGCATTTT.

The rearrangement joins TRBV14 to TRBJ1-2, with 8 bases that match TRBD1. J lost 6 bases, V lost 1 base, and 19 bases had no gene match. The germline V gene encodes CDR1 SGHDN and CDR2 FVKESK. The CDR3 runs to 19 residues. CDR3 residues: CASSQGNFGQGSFLDGYTF. The CDR3 bases are TGTGCCAGCAGCCAAGGAAATTTCGGACAGGGCTCATTTTTGGATGGCTACACCTTC.

The J gene is TRBJ2-4, the V gene TRBV6-5; 7 nucleotides agree with TRBD2. CDR1 MNHEY and CDR2 SVGAGI come from the germline V gene. CDR3 length equals 15 residues. The V segment lost 6 bases and the J segment 0 bases; nucleotides outside the gene matches: 5. The CDR3 DNA sequence: TGTGCCAGCAGGGGAGGGCGGGAAGCCAAAAACATTCAGTACTTC. Protein: CASRGGREAKNIQYF.

This clone was seen only once. The V and J genes are TRBV4-2 and TRBJ1-4, with TRBD1 matching 8 bases. The CDR3 is made up of 15 amino acids. Trimming cost V 1 base and J 7 bases; bases outside gene matches: 5. Germline loops: CDR1 LGHNA, CDR2 YNFKEQ. The CDR3 DNA is TGTGCCAGCAGCCAAGCAGGGGGCGCGGGTGAAAAACTGTTTTTT. Residues: CASSQAGGAGEKLFF.

The chain joins TRBV19 to TRBJ2-7; 12 bases fit TRBD2. There are 15 residues in the CDR3. Per germline, CDR1 LNHDA and CDR2 SQIVND (reference sequence). J was trimmed by 4 bases and V by 4 bases; bases with no gene match: 5. As DNA, the CDR3 is TGTGCCAGTAGTAGTGGACTAGCGGGACTTTACGAGCAGTACTTC. It codes for CASSSGLAGLYEQYF.

The chain recombines TRBV5-1 with TRBJ1-1; D possibly corresponds to TRBD1 (6 bases). Per germline, CDR1 SGHRS and CDR2 YFSETQ. The CDR3 sequence is 15 residues long. Deletions cut 0 bases from V and 4 bases from J, with 13 bases between. The DNA for the CDR3 is TGCGCCAGCAGCTTGGTTGGGGGGGCTGGCACTGAAGCTTTCTTT. Amino acids: CASSLVGGAGTEAFF.

The chain has TRBV19 and TRBJ1-1; no reliable D call. The CDR3 is 15 residues long. V was shortened by 3 bases and J by 2 bases, with 13 bases between the two germline ends. Germline V CDR1 and CDR2: LNHDA, SQIVND (reference sequence). CDR3 amino acids: CASSMRTLGNTEAFF. The CDR3 coding sequence is TGTGCCAGTAGTATGCGAACCCTGGGCAACACTGAAGCTTTCTTT.

This clone came up a few times. In DNA form, the CDR3 reads TGTGCCTGGAGCCCTTTGGGGACACAGAACTACGAGCAGTACTTC. The encoded protein is CAWSPLGTQNYEQYF. The chain combines TRBV30 with TRBJ2-7; TRBD1 might be the D (6 bases). The CDR3 is made up of 15 amino acids. Trimming took off 3 bases at V and 3 bases at J, with 18 bases between the two ends. The germline CDR1 and CDR2 sequences are GTSNPN and SVGIG (reference sequence).

The CDR3 DNA is TGTGCCAGTAGTATAAACCTAAATCAGCCCCAGCATTTT. It is translated as CASSINLNQPQHF. The J gene is TRBJ1-5, the V gene TRBV19; D unclear. The CDR3 runs to 13 residues. Germline V gene data show CDR1 as LNHDA and CDR2 as SQIVND (reference sequence). V shed 2 bases and J shed 4 bases, with 6 bases lying between them.

Notes on this clone: This same CDR3 is encoded by further DNA sequences in the sample. The chain uses TRBV18 and TRBJ2-7, with TRBD1 matching over 8 bases. The V and J ends lost 3 bases and 3 bases, in that order; junction bases with no gene match: 7. Per the germline V gene, CDR1 is KGHSH and CDR2 is LQKENI. The CDR3 spans 15 residues. The CDR3, as DNA: TGTGCCAGCTCACCCGAAGGGACAGGTCTCTACGAGCAGTACTTC. This gives the protein CASSPEGTGLYEQYF.

The chain links TRBV10-1 to TRBJ2-3; 7 bases are a match to TRBD2. V lost 3 bases and J lost 5; bases outside the gene matches: 11. Germline V gene lookup returns CDR1 WNHNN and CDR2 SYGVQD (reference sequence). This CDR3 has 16 amino acids. CDR3 sequence: CASSDPFGRGRDTQYF. For the CDR3, the DNA is TGCGCCAGCAGTGACCCGTTTGGGAGGGGAAGAGATACGCAGTATTTT.